Listed below are T cell receptor beta chains from one sample, sequenced in a study of blood T cell repertoires in COVID-19. Method: immunoSEQ multiplex PCR; TCRdb's copy keeps in-frame clones and lacks some. Of a few hundred thousand clones in the sample, 65% to 90% are singletons; the top ten hold less than 4.5%. The sequencing sample was made of peripheral blood. These receptors were taken from a man aged 50-60 years with acute or convalescent COVID-19. The CDR3 runs from the conserved cysteine through the conserved F or W. The order of the fields is CDR3 protein, CDR3 DNA, V gene, CDR3 length, J gene, clone size, D gene. A D gene is named only where the DNA matches it firmly. The listing skips clone size in some rows; elsewhere it reads once, few, many or a size class.

CASSPPGRGTRELFF	TGTGCCAGCAGCCCACCGGGGAGGGGGACCCGGGAGCTGTTTTTT	TRBV6-5	15	TRBJ2-2	NA	NA
CATSRDHVGTPKSYNEQFF	TGTGCCACCAGCAGAGATCATGTAGGGACACCAAAAAGCTACAATGAGCAGTTCTTC	TRBV15	19	TRBJ2-1	NA	NA
CASSSLRSGNTIYF	TGTGCCAGCAGTTCGTTGCGATCTGGAAACACCATATATTTT	TRBV6-6	14	TRBJ1-3	NA	NA
CASSESPGQGYKNIQYF	TGTGCCAGCAGCGAAAGTCCGGGACAGGGGTACAAAAACATTCAGTACTTC	TRBV9	17	TRBJ2-4	NA	TRBD1
CASRPQQGVSGGNTIYF	TGTGCCAGCAGACCTCAACAGGGAGTCTCGGGTGGAAACACCATATATTTT	TRBV6-2/TRBV6-3	17	TRBJ1-3	NA	NA
CASSETANYGYTF	TGCGCCAGCAGTGAAACAGCTAACTATGGCTACACCTTC	TRBV10-1	13	TRBJ1-2	NA	NA
CASSVQARNTEAFF	TGTGCCAGCAGCGTCCAAGCGAGGAACACTGAAGCTTTCTTT	TRBV11-2	14	TRBJ1-1	once	NA
CASSQGLRTSSAGELFF	TGCGCCAGCAGCCAAGGACTGAGGACTAGCTCCGCCGGGGAGCTGTTTTTT	TRBV4-1	17	TRBJ2-2	NA	TRBD2
CASSLEGLSNQPQHF	TGTGCCAGCAGCTTAGAGGGACTTAGCAATCAGCCCCAGCATTTT	TRBV7-2	15	TRBJ1-5	NA	NA
CSARPGLEQYF	TGCAGTGCTAGACCGGGACTCGAGCAGTACTTC	TRBV20-1	11	TRBJ2-7	NA	NA
CASRGLAGGPKYQETQYF	TGTGCCAGCAGGGGACTAGCGGGGGGTCCTAAGTACCAAGAGACCCAGTACTTC	TRBV2	18	TRBJ2-5	NA	TRBD2
CASRPRDTGELFF	TGTGCCAGCAGACCACGAGACACCGGGGAGCTGTTTTTT	TRBV7-9	13	TRBJ2-2	NA	NA
CASSLLSSYSPLHF	TGTGCCAGCAGTTTATTGAGCTCCTATTCACCCCTCCACTTT	TRBV27	14	TRBJ1-6	NA	NA
CASSLQGGQGAPKLF	TGTGCCAGCAGCTTACAAGGGGGACAGGGGGCCCCTAAACTCTTC	TRBV7-3	15	TRBJ2-1	NA	TRBD1
CASSHRGLGAEAFF	TGTGCCAGCAGCCACAGGGGGCTGGGGGCTGAAGCTTTCTTT	TRBV14	14	TRBJ1-1	once	TRBD1
CASSLMAEALHF	TGTGCCAGCAGCTTAATGGCGGAGGCCCTCCACTTT	TRBV7-9	12	TRBJ1-6	NA	NA
CASSPWTGSSTDTQYF	TGTGCCAGCAGCCCATGGACAGGGTCTAGCACAGATACGCAGTATTTT	TRBV3-1/TRBV3-2	16	TRBJ2-3	NA	TRBD1
CASSLASAGDQYEQFF	TGTGCCAGCAGCTTAGCTTCTGCGGGGGATCAATATGAGCAGTTCTTC	TRBV11-1	16	TRBJ2-1	NA	TRBD2
CASSMLQREAFF	TGTGCCAGTAGTATGCTTCAGCGTGAAGCTTTCTTT	TRBV19	12	TRBJ1-1	NA	NA
CASSLSYTTGDGSPLHF	TGCGCCAGCAGCTTGTCTTACACAACAGGTGACGGTTCACCCCTCCACTTT	TRBV5-1	17	TRBJ1-6	few	NA
CASSVGQGVTEAFF	TGCGCCAGCAGCGTAGGACAGGGGGTAACTGAAGCTTTCTTT	TRBV5-1	14	TRBJ1-1	NA	TRBD1
CASRILAGGDQYF	TGTGCCAGCAGAATACTAGCGGGGGGGGACCAGTATTTT	TRBV12-3/TRBV12-4	13	TRBJ2-3	NA	TRBD2
CASSLQGNGYTF	TGTGCCAGCTCCCTCCAGGGCAATGGCTACACCTTC	TRBV18	12	TRBJ1-2	NA	NA
CASSQGGGNYGYTF	TGCGCCAGCAGCCAAGGGGGAGGAAACTATGGCTACACCTTC	TRBV4-1	14	TRBJ1-2	NA	NA
CASSPGGYYGYTF	TGTGCCAGCAGTCCCGGGGGTTACTATGGCTACACCTTC	TRBV6-5	13	TRBJ1-2	NA	NA
CASNDRGIGTEAFF	TGTGCCAGCAACGACAGGGGGATCGGGACTGAAGCTTTCTTT	TRBV7-9	14	TRBJ1-1	few	TRBD1
CASSMRTGRNEKLFF	TGTGCCAGTAGTATGAGGACAGGTCGGAATGAAAAACTGTTTTTT	TRBV19	15	TRBJ1-4	NA	TRBD1
CASSPLGLLAKNIQYF	TGTGCCAGCAGTCCCTTGGGACTGTTAGCCAAAAACATTCAGTACTTC	TRBV27	16	TRBJ2-4	few	NA
CATHPLAAGQETQYF	TGTGCCACCCACCCCCTAGCGGCCGGCCAAGAGACCCAGTACTTC	TRBV27	15	TRBJ2-5	NA	TRBD2
CASSRAGQNTGELFF	TGTGCCAGCTCCCGGGCCGGACAGAACACCGGGGAGCTGTTTTTT	TRBV18	15	TRBJ2-2	NA	NA
CASTASGMRTEAFF	TGTGCCAGCACCGCCTCGGGGATGCGCACTGAAGCTTTCTTT	TRBV27	14	TRBJ1-1	NA	NA
CASSPIGQPNYGYTF	TGTGCCAGCAGTCCCATCGGACAGCCTAACTATGGCTACACCTTC	TRBV6-2/TRBV6-3	15	TRBJ1-2	NA	NA
CASSWSFMNTEAFF	TGTGCCAGCAGCTGGAGCTTCATGAACACTGAAGCTTTCTTT	TRBV3-1/TRBV3-2	14	TRBJ1-1	NA	NA
CASKPGQGVETQYF	TGTGCCAGCAAGCCGGGACAGGGGGTAGAGACCCAGTACTTC	TRBV27	14	TRBJ2-5	NA	TRBD1
CASSLAVASSYNEQFF	TGTGCCAGCAGCTTAGCCGTGGCTAGCTCCTACAATGAGCAGTTCTTC	TRBV7-2	16	TRBJ2-1	NA	NA
CASSQDPGVAPRYF	TGTGCCAGCAGCCAAGACCCGGGGGTCGCTCCCCGGTACTTC	TRBV3-1/TRBV3-2	14	TRBJ2-5	NA	NA
CASSQTTESNQPQHF	TGTGCCAGCAGCCAAACGACAGAAAGCAATCAGCCCCAGCATTTT	TRBV14	15	TRBJ1-5	NA	NA
CASSQDLDTDTQYF	TGTGCCAGCAGCCAAGATCTAGACACAGATACGCAGTATTTT	TRBV3-1/TRBV3-2	14	TRBJ2-3	medium-sized	NA
CASNWDRTKTSLHF	TGTGCCAGCAATTGGGACAGGACGAAGACCTCCCTCCACTTT	TRBV6-5	14	TRBJ1-6	NA	TRBD1
CASSSQGAGSPLHF	TGTGCCAGCAGCTCACAGGGGGCCGGGTCACCCCTCCACTTT	TRBV7-2	14	TRBJ1-6	NA	TRBD1
CASTPGRRAGGSTF	TGTGCCAGCACCCCAGGCAGGAGGGCGGGCGGATCCACCTTC	TRBV14	14	TRBJ1-2	NA	NA
CASSPRGGVLDTQYF	TGTGCCAGCAGCCCACGAGGGGGTGTCTTGGATACGCAGTATTTT	TRBV5-4	15	TRBJ2-3	NA	NA
CATGTGPMGGYEQYF	TGTGCCACCGGGACAGGGCCCATGGGGGGATACGAGCAGTACTTC	TRBV2	15	TRBJ2-7	NA	TRBD1
CSVEEGLGGKLFF	TGCAGCGTTGAAGAGGGGCTTGGCGGGAAGCTGTTTTTT	TRBV29-1	13	TRBJ1-4	NA	NA
CAIQAGDNYGYTF	TGTGCCATCCAGGCAGGGGACAACTATGGCTACACCTTC	TRBV10-3	13	TRBJ1-2	NA	NA
CSVERDSSYNEQFF	TGCAGCGTTGAACGGGACAGCTCCTACAATGAGCAGTTCTTC	TRBV29-1	14	TRBJ2-1	NA	TRBD1
CASSKGLAGGFSTDTQYF	TGTGCCAGTAGTAAGGGACTAGCGGGGGGGTTTAGCACAGATACGCAGTATTTT	TRBV19	18	TRBJ2-3	NA	TRBD2
CASSQDLSGGTTTYEQYF	TGTGCCAGCAGCCAAGATTTGTCTGGCGGGACCACTACCTACGAGCAGTACTTC	TRBV4-2	18	TRBJ2-7	once	NA